A single sample gave rise to the 20 T cell receptor beta chains below, sequenced in a study of OX40 agonist ivuxolimab in advanced cancers. The library relied on the immunoSEQ multiplex PCR assay. Here the immuneACCESS table is served through TCRdb, limited to in-frame sequences with V and J called. Missing clones are a known gap in these copies; in checked studies unresolved V genes cover under half, and the rest lacks a known reason. The sample has approximately 50,000 clones on record, nearly 80% of them singletons. Clones ranked in the top ten supply 2% to 3% of the sample. The material was CD4+ or CD8+ T cells sorted from blood, obtained in a trial of the OX40 agonist ivuxolimab. All receptors come from an adult with an advanced solid tumor such as melanoma, head and neck, liver or kidney cancer.

The V gene is TRBV30, the J gene TRBJ1-3, with D maybe TRBD1 (5 bases). CDR3 size: 14 residues. Per the germline V gene, CDR1 is GTSNPN and CDR2 is SVGIG (reference sequence). The ends were cut back, 3 bases at V and 0 bases at J, with 9 bases in the middle. CDR3 region: CAWSQTGSGNTIYF. The CDR3 DNA follows: TGTGCCTGGAGCCAAACAGGCTCTGGAAACACCATATATTTT.

The chain couples TRBV7-9 to TRBJ1-4; a possible D gene is TRBD1 (5 bases). The V gene lost 6 bases and the J gene lost 7 bases, with 18 bases spanning the gap. The CDR3 runs 15 residues. Germline loops: CDR1 SEHNR, CDR2 FQNEAQ (reference sequence). The CDR3 DNA follows: TGTGCCAGCAGTCTCGACCCTGGGGGTTTTGAAAAACTGTTTTTT. It codes for CASSLDPGGFEKLFF.

V gene TRBV10-3 combines with J gene TRBJ2-5; 11 bases agree with TRBD1. The CDR3 runs to 15 residues. CDR1 ENHRY and CDR2 SYGVKD come from the germline V gene. The J segment lost 2 bases and the V segment lost 6 bases, leaving 5 bases of the junction unmatched. CDR3 loop: CAIRPGQGEQETQYF. The CDR3 DNA follows: TGTGCCATCAGGCCGGGACAGGGGGAACAAGAGACCCAGTACTTC.

The chain is built from TRBV30 and TRBJ2-7; 10 bases are a match to TRBD2. V lost 5 bases and J lost 3; bases outside the gene matches: 4. Germline V gene sequence: CDR1 GTSNPN, CDR2 SVGIG (reference sequence). The CDR3 totals 13 residues. As DNA, the CDR3 is TGTGCCTGGGGACTAGCGGCGAGCTACGAGCAGTACTTC. Protein product: CAWGLAASYEQYF.

V and J are TRBV27 and TRBJ1-1, with TRBD1 as a possible D gene (5 bases). This CDR3 has 13 residues. V lost 5 bases and J 0 bases, leaving 7 bases between the germline ends. In germline, CDR1 is MNHEY, CDR2 SMNVEV (reference sequence). CDR3 loop: CASSGGLNTEAFF. The CDR3 nucleotides are TGTGCCAGCAGTGGGGGTTTGAACACTGAAGCTTTCTTT.

This clone was seen just once. The rearrangement joins TRBV5-7 to TRBJ2-7; the D gene is possibly TRBD2 (6 bases). TRBV5-7 is designated an ORF whose function remains uncertain. The CDR3 length is 13 residues. Trimming removed 7 bases at V and 0 bases at J, with 11 bases between. The CDR3: CASWDFSSYEQYF. CDR3 bases: TGTGCCAGCTGGGACTTTTCCTCCTACGAGCAGTACTTC.

V is TRBV2 and J is TRBJ2-7; 8 bases align to TRBD1. The CDR3 covers 12 residues. Germline loops: CDR1 SNHLY, CDR2 FYNNEI. V was clipped by 7 bases and J by 2 bases; unmatched bases: 1. The DNA for the CDR3 is TGTGCCAGCACCAGGGGGCCCTACGAGCAGTACTTC. This sequence encodes CASTRGPYEQYF.

This rearrangement joins TRBV27 to TRBJ1-1, with D tentatively TRBD1 (5 bases). This CDR3 has 14 residues. Germline V gene lookup returns CDR1 MNHEY and CDR2 SMNVEV (reference sequence). Trimming took 5 bases from V and 3 from J, leaving 13 bases between them. The chain's CDR3 is CASSAWGTDTEAFF. DNA of the CDR3: TGTGCCAGCAGTGCCTGGGGCACTGACACTGAAGCTTTCTTT.

V usage is TRBV4-3 and J usage is TRBJ2-7; TRBD2 aligns across 12 bases. J lost 2 bases, V lost 5 bases, and 7 bases had no gene match. CDR1 and CDR2 from the germline V gene are LGHNA and YSLEER. The CDR3 loop spans 16 amino acids. The CDR3, as DNA: TGCGCCAGCAGCTTTCGGACTAGCGGGGTCACCTACGAGCAGTACTTC. This gives the protein CASSFRTSGVTYEQYF.

The rearrangement uses TRBV9 and TRBJ1-1; 7 bases agree with TRBD1. Germline assignment: CDR1 SGDLS and CDR2 YYNGEE. V lost 4 bases to trimming and J lost 1 base; unmatched junction nucleotides: 10. This CDR3 region has 16 residues. The CDR3 here is CASSTRWGQPNTEAFF. DNA of the CDR3: TGTGCCAGCAGCACCCGGTGGGGACAGCCGAACACTGAAGCTTTCTTT.

The chain combines TRBV7-9 with TRBJ2-1, with 12 bases matching TRBD1. The J segment lost 14 bases and the V segment lost 5 bases, leaving 13 bases of the junction unmatched. The CDR3 is 15 amino acids. Germline V gene lookup returns CDR1 SEHNR and CDR2 FQNEAQ (reference sequence). CDR3 protein: CASSVGTGGSGLEFF. CDR3 in DNA: TGTGCCAGCAGCGTGGGGACAGGGGGCAGCGGATTGGAGTTCTTC.

J is TRBJ2-2 and V is TRBV5-1; D ambiguous. CDR1 SGHRS and CDR2 YFSETQ come from the germline V gene. The CDR3 runs 16 residues. With 6 bases removed from V and 4 bases from J, the gap between germline ends came to 19 bases. CDR3 nucleotide sequence: TGCGCCAGCAAGGAACTGGGTGGGCGAGTCACCGGGGAGCTGTTTTTT. Residues: CASKELGGRVTGELFF.

This clone was picked up a small number of times. The rearrangement links TRBV5-1 to TRBJ2-7; 14 bases match TRBD2. The V gene end was trimmed by 0 bases and the J gene end by 5 bases; junction bases not matched to a gene: 13. Germline CDR1 reads SGHRS; CDR2 reads YFSETQ. This CDR3 spans 19 amino acids. Here the CDR3 DNA reads TGCGCCAGCAGCTTGGCCACCGGGACTAGCGGGGGAATAGTCGACGAGCAGTACTTC. It specifies CASSLATGTSGGIVDEQYF.

The genes are TRBV11-2 and TRBJ1-1; the D is unclear. The CDR3 has 15 residues. Trimming took off 4 bases at V and 9 bases at J, with 21 bases between the two ends. CDR1 and CDR2 (germline): SGHAT, FQNNGV. The CDR3 is CASSSLRVDGGKAFF. CDR3 DNA sequence: TGTGCCAGCAGCTCTCTTAGGGTCGACGGAGGAAAAGCTTTCTTT.

This clone was seen a few times. The V gene is TRBV28, the J gene TRBJ1-4, with D perhaps TRBD1 (5 bases). The CDR3 consists of 16 residues. CDR1 is MDHEN, CDR2 SYDVKM, per germline. Between the trimmed V and J ends, which lost 6 bases and 0 bases, there was a span of 14 bases. This CDR3 is CASRDSKLATNEKLFF. The DNA for the CDR3 is TGTGCCAGCAGAGACAGCAAACTTGCAACTAATGAAAAACTGTTTTTT.

The chain joins TRBV4-2 to TRBJ2-1; 9 bases agree with TRBD2. J gave up 4 bases and V 0 bases, and 4 bases lay outside the gene matches. This CDR3 has 16 amino acids. Germline CDR1 LGHNA, CDR2 YNFKEQ. CDR3 bases: TGTGCCAGCAGCCAAGATCTGGGACTAGCTTACAATGAGCAGTTCTTC. This sequence encodes CASSQDLGLAYNEQFF.

The chain couples TRBV18 to TRBJ2-7; 10 bases map to TRBD1. Germline V gives CDR1 KGHSH, CDR2 LQKENI. Trimming took 0 bases from V and 5 from J; bases not matched to a gene: 1. This CDR3 is 14 amino acids long. CDR3 in amino acids: CASSPPGTGDEQYF. The CDR3 DNA is TGTGCCAGCTCACCACCTGGGACAGGGGACGAGCAGTACTTC. The entire variable domain, with the rest obtained from reference TRBV18 and TRBJ2-7, is as follows: NAGVMQNPRHLVRRRGQEARLRCSPMKGHSHVYWYRQLPEEGLKFMVYLQKENIIDESGMPKERFSAEFPKEGPSILRIQQVVRGDSAAYFCASSPPGTGDEQYFGPGTRLTVT.

The sample holds one count of this clone. The genes are TRBV28 and TRBJ1-1; D might be TRBD1 (6 bases). V lost 6 bases to trimming and J lost 2 bases, with 10 bases between them. Per the germline V gene, CDR1 is MDHEN and CDR2 is SYDVKM. This CDR3 is 13 amino acids long. CDR3 sequence (DNA): TGTGCCAGCAGAAACAGGGTAAACACTGAAGCTTTCTTT. It yields the protein CASRNRVNTEAFF.

The rearrangement joins TRBV4-1 to TRBJ1-5; D not certain. The CDR3 spans 15 residues. V lost 1 base and J lost 0, with 7 bases in between. CDR1 is MGHRA, CDR2 YSYEKL, per germline. This CDR3 reads CASSQGSYSNQPQHF. CDR3 coding DNA: TGCGCCAGCAGCCAAGGCAGTTATAGCAATCAGCCCCAGCATTTT.

The chain has TRBV7-9 and TRBJ2-1; D not certain. This CDR3 comprises 12 residues. Germline values: CDR1 SEHNR, CDR2 FQNEAQ (reference sequence). Between the trimmed V and J ends, which lost 5 bases and 15 bases, there was a span of 17 bases. The CDR3 protein is CASSPRRVGRFF. The CDR3 DNA reads as TGTGCCAGCAGCCCCCGGCGAGTTGGCAGGTTCTTC.